These 28 T cell receptor beta chains came from one sample sequenced in a study of spatial heterogeneity in lung cancer (dated by TCRdb to between 2019 and 2020). What the time point label conveys for this sample: blood at routine non-recurrence follow-up after resection. Library preparation employed 5' RACE. Sequencing used a NextSeq 500. The public reads were run again by TCRdb, first through fastp at Q25 and then through MiXCR, and only productive beta chains were kept. One record per CDR3 amino acid sequence lists the most common genes and DNA. This sample is represented by about 87,000 distinct CDR3 sequences; less than 20% of them were singletons. The top ten constitute about a fifth of the sample. The sequencing here drew on PBMCs, taken at follow-up. The receptors were sampled from a male donor with early-stage non-small cell lung cancer.

In its sample, this clonotype was seen a few times. The CDR3 sequence: CSAGGDSTDTQYF. DNA of the CDR3: TGCAGTGCTGGGGGAGATAGCACAGATACGCAGTATTTT. The V call is TRBV20-1, the J call TRBJ2-3; D is possibly TRBD1 or TRBD2 (5 bases each). Germline V gene lookup returns CDR1 DFQATT and CDR2 SNEGSKA (reference sequence). Trimming removed 5 bases at V and 0 bases at J, with 9 bases between. The CDR3 covers 13 residues.

J is TRBJ1-1 and V is TRBV12-3 or TRBV12-4; 9 bases align to TRBD1. The CDR3 spans 14 residues. V shed 3 bases, J shed 4 bases, and the junction held 3 bases outside the gene matches. The chain's CDR3 is CASSLTGGFTEAFF. In nucleotides, the CDR3 is TGTGCCAGCAGTTTGACAGGGGGTTTCACTGAAGCTTTCTTT.

This clonotype has a handful of counts. The genes are TRBV5-1 and TRBJ2-1; D is ambiguous. Deletions cut 4 bases from V and 6 bases from J, with 14 bases between. Germline V gene data show CDR1 as SGHRS and CDR2 as YFSETQ. The length of the CDR3 is 14 residues. The CDR3 region is CASSPPPGGNEQFF. CDR3 in DNA: TGCGCCAGCAGCCCCCCCCCGGGCGGCAATGAGCAGTTCTTC. Full variable domain (rest looked up from reference TRBV5-1 and TRBJ2-1): KAGVTQTPRYLIKTRGQQVTLSCSPISGHRSVSWYQQTPGQGLQFLFEYFSETQRNKGNFPGRFSGRQFSNSRSEMNVSTLELGDSALYLCASSPPPGGNEQFFGPGTRLTVL.

V gene TRBV2 combines with J gene TRBJ2-3, with TRBD1 matching 7 bases. The CDR3 contains 14 residues. Trimming at V came to 4 bases and at J to 0 bases, leaving 1 base not matched to a gene. Germline CDR1 SNHLY, CDR2 FYNNEI. The CDR3 DNA is TGTGCCAGCAGTGCACAGGGGAGCACAGATACGCAGTATTTT. Its protein product is CASSAQGSTDTQYF.

The V call is TRBV20-1, the J call TRBJ1-5, with a weak D call TRBD1 (5 bases). This CDR3 region has 15 residues. The germline CDR1 and CDR2 sequences are DFQATT and SNEGSKA (reference sequence). Deletions cut 3 bases from V and 4 bases from J, with 16 bases between. The CDR3, as DNA: TGCAGTGCTAGCGACGGGACCCCTACAAATCAGCCCCAGCATTTT. It is translated as CSASDGTPTNQPQHF.

At least ten counts were recorded for this clonotype. V gene TRBV19 combines with J gene TRBJ1-5; D is unclear. Deletions cut 5 bases from V and 0 bases from J, with 14 bases between. Per the germline V gene, CDR1 is LNHDA and CDR2 is SQIVND (reference sequence). CDR3 length: 16 residues. The CDR3 loop reads CASSANIRLSNQPQHF. Written as DNA, the CDR3 is TGTGCCAGTAGTGCGAACATAAGGCTTAGCAATCAGCCCCAGCATTTT.

The chain is built from TRBV20-1 and TRBJ2-7; possibly TRBD1 or TRBD2 for D (6 bases each). V dropped 8 bases and J dropped 7 bases, with 24 bases sitting between them. The CDR3 totals 14 residues. Germline CDR1 reads DFQATT; CDR2 reads SNEGSKA (reference sequence). The CDR3: CSMALRRGAGEQYF. The CDR3 DNA is TGCAGTATGGCCCTCCGTAGGGGGGCGGGTGAGCAGTACTTC.

V gene TRBV28 combines with J gene TRBJ2-3, with 9 positions matching TRBD1. CDR1 is MDHEN, CDR2 SYDVKM, per germline. With 2 bases clipped from V and 5 bases from J, the junction kept 5 bases outside the gene matches. The CDR3 contains 15 residues. This chain's CDR3 is CASSLMGQGLDTQYF. In nucleotides, the CDR3 is TGTGCCAGCAGTTTAATGGGACAGGGACTAGATACGCAGTATTTT.

The V and J genes are TRBV11-2 and TRBJ2-7; 7 bases agree with TRBD1. The CDR3 sequence is 13 residues long. The V and J ends lost 4 bases and 2 bases, in that order; junction bases with no gene match: 2. Germline V CDR1 and CDR2: SGHAT, FQNNGV. DNA of the CDR3: TGTGCCAGCAGCTGGGGACAGCCCTACGAGCAGTACTTC. Its protein is CASSWGQPYEQYF.

This clonotype was recorded a few times. The chain uses TRBV4-1 and TRBJ2-1; no definite D call. CDR3 length: 14 amino acids. Trimming left V 1 base short and J 8 bases short, with 12 bases between. Germline assignment: CDR1 MGHRA and CDR2 YSYEKL. CDR3 amino acids: CASSQALTGDEQFF. CDR3 nucleotide sequence: TGCGCCAGCAGCCAAGCGTTAACGGGTGATGAGCAGTTCTTC.

This clonotype was found many times. The chain recombines TRBV6-1 with TRBJ2-1; maybe TRBD1 (6 bases). V was trimmed by 7 bases and J by 7 bases, leaving 11 bases between them. Germline CDR1 is MNHNS and CDR2 is SASEGT. CDR3 length: 12 residues. In DNA, the CDR3 is TGTGCCAGCACCCCACAGGGAAATGAGCAGTTCTTC. It encodes CASTPQGNEQFF.

The sample holds many counts of this clonotype. CDR3 residues: CATSRDRENTGELFF. Written as DNA, the CDR3 is TGTGCCACCAGCAGAGACAGGGAGAACACCGGGGAGCTGTTTTTT. This chain uses TRBV15 with TRBJ2-2, with D possibly TRBD1 on 5 matching bases. Between the trimmed V and J ends, which lost 0 bases and 1 base, there was a span of 6 bases. CDR1 is LNHNV, CDR2 YYDKDF, per germline (reference sequence). The CDR3 covers 15 residues.

The chain has TRBV9 and TRBJ2-3; TRBD1 is a possible D gene (5 bases). The germline gives CDR1 SGDLS, CDR2 YYNGEE. The CDR3 totals 15 residues. Deletions cut 0 bases from V and 2 bases from J, with 10 bases between. In nucleotides, the CDR3 is TGTGCCAGCAGCGTAGGACAGACCTACACAGATACGCAGTATTTT. Protein sequence: CASSVGQTYTDTQYF.

The chain is built from TRBV29-1 and TRBJ2-3, with D perhaps TRBD1 (6 bases). The CDR3 runs to 13 residues. V was cut by 4 bases and J by 2 bases, with 10 bases left in between. Germline CDR1 SQVTM, CDR2 ANQGSEA. The CDR3 loop is CSVGGGITDTQYF. CDR3 nucleotides: TGCAGCGTTGGAGGGGGTATCACAGATACGCAGTATTTT.

This clonotype was observed a few times. V and J are TRBV20-1 and TRBJ1-1; D remains unclear. Deletions cut 6 bases from V and 5 bases from J, with 13 bases between. From germline, CDR1 is DFQATT and CDR2 SNEGSKA (reference sequence). The CDR3 is 12 amino acids. The CDR3 DNA is TGCAGTGCCGAAATAACGGGGACTGAAGCTTTCTTT. Translating it yields CSAEITGTEAFF.

The gene calls are TRBV7-9 and TRBJ2-3; D may be TRBD1 or TRBD2 (5 bases each). The CDR3 is 13 residues long. Germline V CDR1 and CDR2: SEHNR, FQNEAQ (reference sequence). Trimming removed 1 base from V and 10 bases from J, with 12 bases in between. CDR3 DNA sequence: TGTGCCAGCAGCTTAGAGGTGGGACGACCGCAGTATTTT. It codes for CASSLEVGRPQYF.

This clonotype has a single count. This sequence joins TRBV30 and TRBJ2-2, with TRBD2 matching over 10 bases. The trim removed 0 bases at V and 4 bases at J, leaving 8 bases unmatched. CDR1 GTSNPN and CDR2 SVGIG come from the germline V gene (reference sequence). This CDR3 spans 17 amino acids. The DNA of the CDR3 is TGTGCCTGGAGTGTACGTCTAGCGGGAGCGGGCACCGGGGAGCTGTTTTTT. The encoded protein is CAWSVRLAGAGTGELFF. The whole variable domain, remainder taken from reference TRBV30 and TRBJ2-2, is SQTIHQWPATLVQPVGSPLSLECTVEGTSNPNLYWYRQAAGRGLQLLFYSVGIGQISSEVPQNLSASRPQDRQFILSSKKLLLSDSGFYLCAWSVRLAGAGTGELFFGEGSRLTVL.

This clonotype was seen repeatedly, ten times or more. For the CDR3, the DNA is TGTGCCAGCAGTGAATTAGACTACCAAGAGACCCAGTACTTC. It yields the protein CASSELDYQETQYF. This chain joins TRBV25-1 and TRBJ2-5; no definite D call. The V and J ends lost 1 base and 0 bases respectively, with 6 bases between them. Germline CDR1 is MGHDK and CDR2 is SYGVNS. CDR3 size: 14 residues.

The chain combines TRBV2 with TRBJ2-7; 8 positions match TRBD1. V lost 7 bases to trimming and J lost 5 bases; unmatched junction nucleotides: 7. CDR3 size: 13 residues. Looked up from germline, CDR1 is SNHLY and CDR2 is FYNNEI. CDR3 region: CASISRGLDEQYF. The CDR3 nucleotides are TGTGCCAGCATTAGCAGGGGGCTGGACGAGCAGTACTTC. The full variable domain, its missing parts supplied by reference TRBV2 and TRBJ2-7, is EPEVTQTPSHQVTQMGQEVILRCVPISNHLYFYWYRQILGQKVEFLVSFYNNEISEKSEIFDDQFSVERPDGSNFTLKIRSTKLEDSAMYFCASISRGLDEQYFGPGTRLTVT.

The chain recombines TRBV12-3 or TRBV12-4 with TRBJ2-3, with D possibly being TRBD2 (5 bases). The CDR3 is 16 amino acids. Trimming took off 3 bases at V and 1 base at J, with 14 bases between the two ends. The CDR3 loop is CASSFGINIGTDTQYF. CDR3 sequence (DNA): TGTGCCAGCAGTTTCGGGATCAATATTGGCACAGATACGCAGTATTTT.

In its sample, this clonotype was seen a few times. The chain uses TRBV5-5 and TRBJ2-7, with D possibly matching TRBD1 (6 bases). The CDR3 sequence is 15 residues long. Germline V gene lookup returns CDR1 SGHKS and CDR2 YYEKEE (reference sequence). The V end was cut by 3 bases, the J end by 2 bases, with 15 bases between. This chain's CDR3 is CASSSYTGTPYEQYF. The CDR3, as DNA: TGTGCCAGCAGCTCCTACACCGGGACACCCTACGAGCAGTACTTC.

This clonotype was counted only a few times. The chain has TRBV24-1 and TRBJ2-5; D possibly corresponds to TRBD1 (6 bases). Germline assignment: CDR1 KGHDR and CDR2 SFDVKD. V shed 5 bases and J shed 8 bases, with 14 bases lying between them. This CDR3 has 13 amino acids. DNA of the CDR3: TGTGCCACCAGTGCCAATTCCAGGGGCACCCAGTACTTC. It specifies CATSANSRGTQYF.

This clonotype showed up just a few times. The J gene is TRBJ1-5, the V gene TRBV18; D possibly corresponds to TRBD1 (5 bases). The CDR3 length is 13 residues. Per the germline V gene, CDR1 is KGHSH and CDR2 is LQKENI. V was cut by 4 bases and J by 9 bases, with 13 bases left in between. The CDR3 DNA reads TGTGCCAGCTCACTCGGGAGGGACCGGCCCCAGCATTTT. It codes for CASSLGRDRPQHF.

There are a few counts of this clonotype. A read error may account for a junction end that differs from germline. The chain is built from TRBV7-2 and TRBJ1-2, with no clear D. Germline V gene sequence: CDR1 SGHTA, CDR2 FQGNSA. The CDR3 loop spans 11 amino acids. CDR3 coding DNA: TGTGCCAGCAGCTTAGGATCGGAGGCGGGCTTC. Translated: CASSLGSEAGF.

The chain links TRBV12-3 or TRBV12-4 to TRBJ1-2; the match to TRBD1 covers 12 bases. This CDR3 has 13 amino acids. With 5 bases clipped from V and 10 bases from J, the junction kept 5 bases outside the gene matches. The CDR3, as DNA: TGTGCCAGCAGTCAGGGACAGGGGGCATTCTACACCTTC. Its protein product is CASSQGQGAFYTF.

J is TRBJ2-2 and V is TRBV6-5; weak D call: TRBD1 (7 bases). Germline CDR1 and CDR2: MNHEY and SVGAGI. This CDR3 is built from 14 residues. V dropped 6 bases and J dropped 4 bases, with 12 bases sitting between them. The CDR3 loop reads CASSAGTVTGELFF. CDR3 DNA: TGTGCCAGCAGCGCGGGGACAGTCACCGGGGAGCTGTTTTTT.

This sequence joins TRBV4-1 and TRBJ1-2; 10 nucleotides match TRBD1. Germline V gene sequence: CDR1 MGHRA, CDR2 YSYEKL. This CDR3 is built from 15 residues. J was trimmed by 8 bases and V by 1 base; bases with no gene match: 7. CDR3 in amino acids: CASSQAGQGNGGYTF. The CDR3 DNA follows: TGCGCCAGCAGCCAAGCGGGACAGGGGAACGGAGGCTACACCTTC.

This rearrangement joins TRBV13 to TRBJ2-3; 11 bases line up with TRBD1. CDR1 PRHDT and CDR2 FYEKMQ come from the germline V gene (reference sequence). The CDR3 runs 15 residues. With 5 bases clipped from V and 1 base from J, the junction kept 2 bases outside the gene matches. CDR3 protein: CASSPDRGRTDTQYF. CDR3 sequence (DNA): TGTGCCAGCAGCCCGGACAGGGGGCGCACAGATACGCAGTATTTT.